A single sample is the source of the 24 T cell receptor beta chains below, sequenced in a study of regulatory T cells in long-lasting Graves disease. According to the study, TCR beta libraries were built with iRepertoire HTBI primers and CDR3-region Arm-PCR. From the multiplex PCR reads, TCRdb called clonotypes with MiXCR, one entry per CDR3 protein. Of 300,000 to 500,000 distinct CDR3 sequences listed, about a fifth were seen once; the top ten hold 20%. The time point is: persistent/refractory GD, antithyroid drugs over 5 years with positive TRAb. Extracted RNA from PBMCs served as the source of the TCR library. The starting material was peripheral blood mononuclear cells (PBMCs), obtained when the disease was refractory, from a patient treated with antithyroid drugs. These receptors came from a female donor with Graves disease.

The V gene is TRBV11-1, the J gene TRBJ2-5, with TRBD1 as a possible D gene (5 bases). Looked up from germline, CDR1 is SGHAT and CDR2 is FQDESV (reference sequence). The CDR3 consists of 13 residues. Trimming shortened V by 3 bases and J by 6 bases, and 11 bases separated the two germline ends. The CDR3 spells CASSLGLLQTQYF. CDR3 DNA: TGTGCCAGCAGCTTGGGGCTTCTCCAGACCCAGTACTTC.

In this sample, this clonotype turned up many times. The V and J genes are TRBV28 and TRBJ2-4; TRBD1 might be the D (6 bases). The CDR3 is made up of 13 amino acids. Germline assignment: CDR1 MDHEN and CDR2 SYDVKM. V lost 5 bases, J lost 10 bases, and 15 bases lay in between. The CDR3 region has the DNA TGTGCCAGCAGTCTAGGGAACAGGGAAATTCAGTACTTC. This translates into CASSLGNREIQYF.

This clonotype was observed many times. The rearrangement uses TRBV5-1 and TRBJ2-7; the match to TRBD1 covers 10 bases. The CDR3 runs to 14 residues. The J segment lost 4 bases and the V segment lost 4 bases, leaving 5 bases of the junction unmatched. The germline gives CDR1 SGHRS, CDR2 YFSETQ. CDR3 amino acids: CASSDRDRGYEQYF. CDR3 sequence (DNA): TGCGCCAGCAGCGACAGGGACAGGGGATACGAGCAGTACTTC. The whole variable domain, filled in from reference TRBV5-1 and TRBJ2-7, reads KAGVTQTPRYLIKTRGQQVTLSCSPISGHRSVSWYQQTPGQGLQFLFEYFSETQRNKGNFPGRFSGRQFSNSRSEMNVSTLELGDSALYLCASSDRDRGYEQYFGPGTRLTVT.

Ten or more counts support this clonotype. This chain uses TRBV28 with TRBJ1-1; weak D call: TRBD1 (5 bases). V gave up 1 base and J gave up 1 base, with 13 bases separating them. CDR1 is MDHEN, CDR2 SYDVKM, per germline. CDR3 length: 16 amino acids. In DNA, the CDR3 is TGTGCCAGCAGTTTATCCCCGGGGGTACGGAACACTGAAGCTTTCTTT. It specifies CASSLSPGVRNTEAFF.

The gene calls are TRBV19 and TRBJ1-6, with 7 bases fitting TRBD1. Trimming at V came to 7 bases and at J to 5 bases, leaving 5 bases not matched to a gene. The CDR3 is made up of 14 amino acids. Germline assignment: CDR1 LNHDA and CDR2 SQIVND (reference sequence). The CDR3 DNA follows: TGTGCCAGTACTGGAACAGGGGATAATTCACCCCTCCACTTT. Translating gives CASTGTGDNSPLHF.

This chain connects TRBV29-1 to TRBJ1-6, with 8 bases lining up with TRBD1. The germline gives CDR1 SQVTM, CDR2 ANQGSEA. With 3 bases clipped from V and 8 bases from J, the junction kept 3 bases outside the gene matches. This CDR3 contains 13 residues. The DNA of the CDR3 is TGCAGCGTTGAGACAGGGGAGGATTCACCCCTCCACTTT. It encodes CSVETGEDSPLHF.

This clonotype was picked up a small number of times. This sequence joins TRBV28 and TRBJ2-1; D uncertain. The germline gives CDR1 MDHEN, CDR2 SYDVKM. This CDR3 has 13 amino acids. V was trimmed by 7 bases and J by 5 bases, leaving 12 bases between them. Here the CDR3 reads CASNLAFNNEQFF. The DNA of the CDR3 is TGTGCCAGCAACCTCGCCTTTAACAATGAGCAGTTCTTC. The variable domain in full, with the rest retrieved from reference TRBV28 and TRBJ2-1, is DVKVTQSSRYLVKRTGEKVFLECVQDMDHENMFWYRQDPGLGLRLIYFSYDVKMKEKGDIPEGYSVSREKKERFSLILESASTNQTSMYLCASNLAFNNEQFFGPGTRLTVL.

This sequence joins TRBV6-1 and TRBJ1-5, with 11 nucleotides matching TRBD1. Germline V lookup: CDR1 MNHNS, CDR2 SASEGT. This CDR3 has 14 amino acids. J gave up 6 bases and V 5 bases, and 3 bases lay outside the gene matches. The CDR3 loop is CASSNGQGAQPQHF. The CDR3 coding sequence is TGTGCCAGCAGTAACGGACAGGGGGCTCAGCCCCAGCATTTT.

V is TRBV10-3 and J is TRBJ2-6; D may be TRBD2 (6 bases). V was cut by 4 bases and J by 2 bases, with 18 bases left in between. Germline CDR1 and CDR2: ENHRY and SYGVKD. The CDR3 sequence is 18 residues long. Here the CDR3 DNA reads TGTGCCATCAGTGTGTGGGGACGGGGGTTTCCTGGGGCCAACGTCCTGACTTTC. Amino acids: CAISVWGRGFPGANVLTF.

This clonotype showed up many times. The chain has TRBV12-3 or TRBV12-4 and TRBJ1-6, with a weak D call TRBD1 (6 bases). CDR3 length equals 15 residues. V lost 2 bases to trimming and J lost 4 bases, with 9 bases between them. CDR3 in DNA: TGTGCCAGCAGTTTAAAGACAGGTTATAATTCACCCCTCCACTTT. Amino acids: CASSLKTGYNSPLHF.

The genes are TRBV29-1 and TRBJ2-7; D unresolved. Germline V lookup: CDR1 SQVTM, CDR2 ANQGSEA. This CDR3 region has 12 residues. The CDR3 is CSALLPGYEQYF. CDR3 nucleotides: TGCAGTGCACTGCTTCCGGGCTACGAGCAGTACTTC.

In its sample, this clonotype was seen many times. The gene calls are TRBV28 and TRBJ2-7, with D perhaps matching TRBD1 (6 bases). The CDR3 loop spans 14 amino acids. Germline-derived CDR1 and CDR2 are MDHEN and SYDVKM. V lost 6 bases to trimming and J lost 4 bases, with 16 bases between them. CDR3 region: CASRWIGGEYEQYF. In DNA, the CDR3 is TGTGCCAGCAGGTGGATTGGGGGCGAGTACGAGCAGTACTTC.

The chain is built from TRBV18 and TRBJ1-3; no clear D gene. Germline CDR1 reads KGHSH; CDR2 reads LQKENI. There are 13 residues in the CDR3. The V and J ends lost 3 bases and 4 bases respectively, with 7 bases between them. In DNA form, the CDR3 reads TGTGCCAGCTCACCGGGAGACGGAAACACCATATATTTT. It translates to CASSPGDGNTIYF.

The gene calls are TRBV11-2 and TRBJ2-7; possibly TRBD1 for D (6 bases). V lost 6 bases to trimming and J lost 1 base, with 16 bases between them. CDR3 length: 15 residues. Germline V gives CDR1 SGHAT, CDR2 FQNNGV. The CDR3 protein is CASRPSRDNSYEQYF. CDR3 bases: TGTGCCAGCAGACCCAGCCGGGACAATTCCTACGAGCAGTACTTC.

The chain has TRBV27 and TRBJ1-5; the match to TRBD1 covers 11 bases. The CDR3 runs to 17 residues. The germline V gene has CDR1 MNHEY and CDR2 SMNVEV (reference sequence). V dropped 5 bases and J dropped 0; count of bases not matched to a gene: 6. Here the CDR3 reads CASSPADRGHSNQPQHF. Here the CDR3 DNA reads TGTGCCAGCAGTCCTGCGGACAGGGGGCATAGCAATCAGCCCCAGCATTTT.

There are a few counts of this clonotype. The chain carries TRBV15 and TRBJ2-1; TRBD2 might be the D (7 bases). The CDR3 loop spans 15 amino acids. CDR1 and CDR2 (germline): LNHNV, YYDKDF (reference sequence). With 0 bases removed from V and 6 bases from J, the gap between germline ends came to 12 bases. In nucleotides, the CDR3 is TGTGCCACCAGCAGAGAGGGGGGGGCACTCAATGAGCAGTTCTTC. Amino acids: CATSREGGALNEQFF.

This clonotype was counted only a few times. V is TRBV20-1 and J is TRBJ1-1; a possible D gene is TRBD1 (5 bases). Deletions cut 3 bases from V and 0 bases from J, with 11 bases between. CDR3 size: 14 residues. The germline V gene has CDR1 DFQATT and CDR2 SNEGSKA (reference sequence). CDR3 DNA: TGCAGTGCTAGGGCGAGGGGCGTGAACACTGAAGCTTTCTTT. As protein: CSARARGVNTEAFF.

The CDR3 region is CASSIGVQETQYF. The DNA of the CDR3 is TGTGCCAGTAGTATAGGGGTCCAAGAGACCCAGTACTTC. The chain carries TRBV19 and TRBJ2-5; the D is unclear. V gave up 1 base and J gave up 1 base, with 4 bases separating them. The germline V gene encodes CDR1 LNHDA and CDR2 SQIVND (reference sequence). This CDR3 contains 13 residues. The full variable domain, with the rest looked up from reference TRBV19 and TRBJ2-5, is DGGITQSPKYLFRKEGQNVTLSCEQNLNHDAMYWYRQDPGQGLRLIYYSQIVNDFQKGDIAEGYSVSREKKESFPLTVTSAQKNPTAFYLCASSIGVQETQYFGPGTRLLVL.

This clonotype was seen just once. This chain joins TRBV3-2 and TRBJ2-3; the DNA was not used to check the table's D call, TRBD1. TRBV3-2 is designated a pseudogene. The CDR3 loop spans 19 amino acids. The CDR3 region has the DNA TGTGCCAGCAGCCAAGACTCGGGTCTCGACAGGGGGCACTCAGATACGCAGTATTTT. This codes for CASSQDSGLDRGHSDTQYF.

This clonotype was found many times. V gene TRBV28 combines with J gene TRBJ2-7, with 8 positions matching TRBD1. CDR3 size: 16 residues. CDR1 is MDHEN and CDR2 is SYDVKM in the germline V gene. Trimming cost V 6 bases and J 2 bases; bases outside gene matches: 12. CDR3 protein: CASSPASGQVAYEQYF. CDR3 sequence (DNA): TGTGCCAGCAGCCCAGCCTCGGGACAGGTTGCCTACGAGCAGTACTTC.

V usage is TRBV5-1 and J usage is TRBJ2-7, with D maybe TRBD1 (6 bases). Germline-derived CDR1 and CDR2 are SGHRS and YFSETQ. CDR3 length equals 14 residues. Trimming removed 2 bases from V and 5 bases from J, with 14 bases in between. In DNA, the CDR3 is TGCGCCAGCAGCTTCCAGGGGTTGGGTAACGAGCAGTACTTC. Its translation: CASSFQGLGNEQYF.

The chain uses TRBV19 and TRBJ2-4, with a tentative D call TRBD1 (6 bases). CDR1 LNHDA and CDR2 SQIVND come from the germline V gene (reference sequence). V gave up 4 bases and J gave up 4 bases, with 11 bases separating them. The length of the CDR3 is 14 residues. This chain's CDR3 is CASSSQDRKNIQYF. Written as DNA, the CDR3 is TGTGCCAGTAGTAGTCAGGACAGAAAAAACATTCAGTACTTC.

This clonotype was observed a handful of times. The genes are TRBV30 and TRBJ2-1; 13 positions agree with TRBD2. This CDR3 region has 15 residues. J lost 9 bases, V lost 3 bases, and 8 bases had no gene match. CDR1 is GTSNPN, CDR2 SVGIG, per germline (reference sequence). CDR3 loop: CAWRLAGGRWAEQFF. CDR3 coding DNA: TGTGCCTGGAGACTAGCGGGAGGGCGCTGGGCTGAGCAGTTCTTC.

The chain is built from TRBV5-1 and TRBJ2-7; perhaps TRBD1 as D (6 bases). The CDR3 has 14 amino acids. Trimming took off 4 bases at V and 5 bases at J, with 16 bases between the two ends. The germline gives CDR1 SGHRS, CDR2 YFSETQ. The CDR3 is CASSGRTDLNEQYF. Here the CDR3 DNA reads TGCGCCAGCAGCGGGCGGACAGACCTTAACGAGCAGTACTTC.